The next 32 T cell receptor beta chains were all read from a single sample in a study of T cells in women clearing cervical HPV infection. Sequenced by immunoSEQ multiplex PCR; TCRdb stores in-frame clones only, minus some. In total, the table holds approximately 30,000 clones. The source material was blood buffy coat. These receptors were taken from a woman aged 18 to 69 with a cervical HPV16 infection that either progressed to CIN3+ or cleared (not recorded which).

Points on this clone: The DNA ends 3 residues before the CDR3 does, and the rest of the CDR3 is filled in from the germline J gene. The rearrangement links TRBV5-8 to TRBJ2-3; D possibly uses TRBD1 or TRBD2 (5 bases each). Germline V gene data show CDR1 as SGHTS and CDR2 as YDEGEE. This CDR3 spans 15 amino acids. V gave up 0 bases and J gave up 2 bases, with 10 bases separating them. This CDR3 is CASSLGGEYTDTQYF. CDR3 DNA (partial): TGTGCCAGCAGCTTGGGAGGGGAGTACACAGATACG.

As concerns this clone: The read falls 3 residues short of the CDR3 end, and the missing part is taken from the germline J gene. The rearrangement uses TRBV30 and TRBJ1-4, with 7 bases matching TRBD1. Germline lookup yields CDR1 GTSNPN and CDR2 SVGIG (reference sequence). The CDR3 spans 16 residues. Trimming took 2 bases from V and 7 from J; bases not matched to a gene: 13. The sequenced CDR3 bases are TGTGCCTGGAGTAAGTTGTGGGGACAGCTTAGTGAAAAA. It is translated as CAWSKLWGQLSEK. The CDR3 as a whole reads CAWSKLWGQLSEKLFF.

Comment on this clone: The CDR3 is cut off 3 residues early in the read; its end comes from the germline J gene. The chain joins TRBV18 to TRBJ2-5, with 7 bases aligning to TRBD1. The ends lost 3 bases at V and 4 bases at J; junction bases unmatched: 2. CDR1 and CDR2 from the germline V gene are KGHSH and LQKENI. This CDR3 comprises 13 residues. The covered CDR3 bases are TGTGCCAGCTCACCGACAGGGTCAGAGACC. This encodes CASSPTGSET. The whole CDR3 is CASSPTGSETQYF.

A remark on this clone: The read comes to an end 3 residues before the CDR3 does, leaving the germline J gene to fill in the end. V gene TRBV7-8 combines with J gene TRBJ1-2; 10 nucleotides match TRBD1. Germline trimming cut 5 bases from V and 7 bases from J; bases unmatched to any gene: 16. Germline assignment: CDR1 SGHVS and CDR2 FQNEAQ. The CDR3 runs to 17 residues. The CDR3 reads CASSARGETGGSGGYTF. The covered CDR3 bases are TGTGCCAGCAGCGCCCGGGGGGAGACAGGGGGCTCGGGTGGC. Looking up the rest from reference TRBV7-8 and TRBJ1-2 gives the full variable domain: GAGVSQSPRYKVAKRGQDVALRCDPISGHVSLFWYQQALGQGPEFLTYFQNEAQLDKSGLPSDRFFAERPEGSVSTLKIQRTQQEDSAVYLCASSARGETGGSGGYTFGSGTRLTVV.

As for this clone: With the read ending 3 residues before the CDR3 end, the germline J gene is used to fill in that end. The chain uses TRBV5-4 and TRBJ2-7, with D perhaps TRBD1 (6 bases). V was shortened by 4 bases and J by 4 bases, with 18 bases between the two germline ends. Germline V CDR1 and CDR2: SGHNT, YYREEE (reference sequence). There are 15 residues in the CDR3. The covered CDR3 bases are TGTGCCAGCAGCAGTACAGGGAGTCTGGGATACGAG. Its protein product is CASSSTGSLGYE. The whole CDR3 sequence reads CASSSTGSLGYEQYF.

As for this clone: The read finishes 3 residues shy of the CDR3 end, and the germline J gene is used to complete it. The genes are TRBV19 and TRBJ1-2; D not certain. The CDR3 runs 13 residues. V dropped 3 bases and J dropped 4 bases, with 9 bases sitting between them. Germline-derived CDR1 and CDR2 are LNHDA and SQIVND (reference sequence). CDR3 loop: CASSILASYGYTF. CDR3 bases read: TGTGCCAGTAGTATTCTGGCCAGCTATGGC.

CDR3 residues: CASKWTRDNEKLFF. CDR3 DNA, as far as it was read: TGTGCCAGTAAATGGACCAGGGATAATGAAAAA. The chain combines TRBV19 with TRBJ1-4, with a tentative D call TRBD1 (5 bases). Read data end 3 residues before the CDR3 end; the end is taken from the germline J gene. Trimming removed 7 bases at V and 4 bases at J, with 13 bases between. This CDR3 is built from 14 residues. Germline V gene lookup returns CDR1 LNHDA and CDR2 SQIVND (reference sequence).

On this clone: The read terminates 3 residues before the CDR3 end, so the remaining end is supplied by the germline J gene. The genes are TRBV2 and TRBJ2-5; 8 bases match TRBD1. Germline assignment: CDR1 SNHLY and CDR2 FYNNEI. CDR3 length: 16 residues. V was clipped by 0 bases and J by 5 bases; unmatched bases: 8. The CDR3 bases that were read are TGTGCCAGCAGTGAAGCAGGGCAGGGGGCGAGGGAGACC. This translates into CASSEAGQGARET. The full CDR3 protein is CASSEAGQGARETQYF.

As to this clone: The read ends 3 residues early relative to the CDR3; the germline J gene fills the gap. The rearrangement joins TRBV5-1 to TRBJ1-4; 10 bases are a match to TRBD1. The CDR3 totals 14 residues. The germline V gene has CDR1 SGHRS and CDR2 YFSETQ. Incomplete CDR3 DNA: TGCGCCAGCAGCGCCGGGACAGGGGAAATCGTA. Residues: CASSAGTGEIV. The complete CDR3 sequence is CASSAGTGEIVLFF.

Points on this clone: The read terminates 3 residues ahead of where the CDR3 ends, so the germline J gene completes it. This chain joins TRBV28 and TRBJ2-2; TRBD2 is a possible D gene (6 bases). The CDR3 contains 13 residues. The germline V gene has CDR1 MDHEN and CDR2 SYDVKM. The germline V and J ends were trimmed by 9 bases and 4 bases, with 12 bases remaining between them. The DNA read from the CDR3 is TGTGCCAGTAGGACTATGCCCACCGGGGAG. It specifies CASRTMPTGE. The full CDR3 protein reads CASRTMPTGELFF.

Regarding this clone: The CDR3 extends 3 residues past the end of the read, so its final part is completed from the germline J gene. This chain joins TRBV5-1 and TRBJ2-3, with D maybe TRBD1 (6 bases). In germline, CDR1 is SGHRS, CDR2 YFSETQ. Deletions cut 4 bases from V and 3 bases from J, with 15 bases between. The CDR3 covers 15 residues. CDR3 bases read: TGCGCCAGCAGCCCTTACAGGGATGGGACAGATACG. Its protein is CASSPYRDGTDT. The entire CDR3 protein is CASSPYRDGTDTQYF.

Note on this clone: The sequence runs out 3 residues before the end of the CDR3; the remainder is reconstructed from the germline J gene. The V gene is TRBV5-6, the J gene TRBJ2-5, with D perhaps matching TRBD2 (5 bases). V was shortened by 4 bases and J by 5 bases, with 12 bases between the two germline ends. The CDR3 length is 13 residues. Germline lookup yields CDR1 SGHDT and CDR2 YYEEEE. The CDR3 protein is CASSSGSRETQYF. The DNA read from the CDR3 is TGTGCCAGCAGCAGCGGTAGCCGGGAGACC.

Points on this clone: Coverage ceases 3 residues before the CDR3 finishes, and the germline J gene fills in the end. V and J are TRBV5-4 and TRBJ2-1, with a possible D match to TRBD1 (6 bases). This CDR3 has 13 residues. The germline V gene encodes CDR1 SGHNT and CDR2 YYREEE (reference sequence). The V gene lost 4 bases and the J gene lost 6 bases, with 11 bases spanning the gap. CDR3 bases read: TGTGCCAGCAGCCCCCCCAGGGGCAATGAG. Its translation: CASSPPRGNE. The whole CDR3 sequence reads CASSPPRGNEQFF.

Incomplete CDR3 DNA: TGTGCCAGCAGTGAAAACTGGTACGAG. This translates into CASSENWYE. In full, the CDR3 reads CASSENWYEQYF. J is TRBJ2-7 and V is TRBV6-1; no definite D call. From the germline J gene comes the end of the CDR3, since the read stops 3 residues before it. V lost 2 bases to trimming and J lost 4 bases, with 6 bases between them. CDR3 size: 12 residues. Germline V CDR1 and CDR2: MNHNS, SASEGT.

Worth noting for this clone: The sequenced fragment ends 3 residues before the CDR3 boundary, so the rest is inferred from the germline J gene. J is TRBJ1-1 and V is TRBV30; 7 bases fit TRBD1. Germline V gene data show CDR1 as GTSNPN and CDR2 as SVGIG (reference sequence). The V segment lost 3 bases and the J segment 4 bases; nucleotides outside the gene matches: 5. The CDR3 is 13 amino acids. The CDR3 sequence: CAWRLPGGTEAFF. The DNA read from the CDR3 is TGTGCCTGGAGGCTCCCAGGGGGCACTGAA.

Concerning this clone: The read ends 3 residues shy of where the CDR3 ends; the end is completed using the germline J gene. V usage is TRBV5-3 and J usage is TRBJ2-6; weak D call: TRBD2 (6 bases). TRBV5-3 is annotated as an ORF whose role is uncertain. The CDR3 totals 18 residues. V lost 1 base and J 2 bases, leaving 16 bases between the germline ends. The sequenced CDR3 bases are TGTGCCAGAAGCTTGACGCGGGACTGCCACACTGGGGCCAACGTC. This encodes CARSLTRDCHTGANV. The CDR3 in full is CARSLTRDCHTGANVLTF.

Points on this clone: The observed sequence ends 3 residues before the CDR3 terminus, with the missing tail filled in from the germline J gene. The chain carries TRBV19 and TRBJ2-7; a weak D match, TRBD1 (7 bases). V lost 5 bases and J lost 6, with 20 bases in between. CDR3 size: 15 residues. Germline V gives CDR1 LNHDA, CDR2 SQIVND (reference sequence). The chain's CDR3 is CASSVDREVGVEQYF. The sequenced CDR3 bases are TGTGCCAGTAGTGTTGACAGGGAGGTTGGGGTCGAG.

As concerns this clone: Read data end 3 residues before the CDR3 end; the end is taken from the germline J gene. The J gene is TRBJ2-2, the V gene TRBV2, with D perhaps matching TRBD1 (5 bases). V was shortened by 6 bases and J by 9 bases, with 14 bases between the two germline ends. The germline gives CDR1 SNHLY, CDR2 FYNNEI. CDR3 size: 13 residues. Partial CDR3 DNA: TGTGCCAGCAGGGGCCAGGGTTCCCGGGAG. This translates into CASRGQGSRE. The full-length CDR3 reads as CASRGQGSRELFF.

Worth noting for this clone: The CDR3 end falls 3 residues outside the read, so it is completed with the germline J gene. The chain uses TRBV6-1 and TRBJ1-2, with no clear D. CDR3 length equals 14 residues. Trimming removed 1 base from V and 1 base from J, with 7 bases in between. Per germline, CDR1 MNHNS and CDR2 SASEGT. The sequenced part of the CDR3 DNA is TGTGCCAGCAGTGAAGAGTTCAGTAACTATGGC. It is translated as CASSEEFSNYG. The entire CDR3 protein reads CASSEEFSNYGYTF.

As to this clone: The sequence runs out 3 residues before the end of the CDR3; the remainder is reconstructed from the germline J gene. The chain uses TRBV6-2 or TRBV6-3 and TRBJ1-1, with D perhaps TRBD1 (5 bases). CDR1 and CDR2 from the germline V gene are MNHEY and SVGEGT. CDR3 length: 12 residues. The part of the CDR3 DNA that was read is TGTGCCAGCAGTTACGGGGGGACGGGA. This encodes CASSYGGTG. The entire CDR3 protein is CASSYGGTGAFF.

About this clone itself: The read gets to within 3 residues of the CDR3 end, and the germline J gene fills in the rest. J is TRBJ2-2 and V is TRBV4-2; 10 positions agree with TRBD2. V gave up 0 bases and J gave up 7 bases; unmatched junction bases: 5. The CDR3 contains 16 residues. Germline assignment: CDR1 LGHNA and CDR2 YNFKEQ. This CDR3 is CASSQEEREGSGELFF. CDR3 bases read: TGTGCCAGCAGCCAAGAAGAGCGGGAGGGGAGCGGGGAG.

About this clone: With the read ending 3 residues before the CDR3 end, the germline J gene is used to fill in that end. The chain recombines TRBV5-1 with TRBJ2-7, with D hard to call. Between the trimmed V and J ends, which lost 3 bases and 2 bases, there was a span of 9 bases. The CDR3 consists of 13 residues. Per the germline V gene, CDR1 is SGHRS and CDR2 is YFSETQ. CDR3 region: CASSYQDPYEQYF. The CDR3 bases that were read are TGCGCCAGCAGCTACCAGGATCCCTACGAG.

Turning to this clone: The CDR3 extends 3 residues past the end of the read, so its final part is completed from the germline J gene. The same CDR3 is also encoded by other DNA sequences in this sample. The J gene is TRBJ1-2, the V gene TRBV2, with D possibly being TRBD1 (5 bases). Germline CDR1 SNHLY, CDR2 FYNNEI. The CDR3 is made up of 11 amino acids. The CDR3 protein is CASSEEGLYTF. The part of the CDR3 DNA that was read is TGTGCCAGCAGTGAAGAGGGACTT.

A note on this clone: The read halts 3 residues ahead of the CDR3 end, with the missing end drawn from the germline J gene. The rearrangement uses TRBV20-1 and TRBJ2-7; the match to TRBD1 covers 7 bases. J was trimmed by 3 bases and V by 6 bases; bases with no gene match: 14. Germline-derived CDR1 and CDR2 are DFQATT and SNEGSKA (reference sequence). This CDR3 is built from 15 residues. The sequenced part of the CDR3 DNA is TGCAGTGCAAACCCCCGGGACAGCGGAATCTACGAG. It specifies CSANPRDSGIYE. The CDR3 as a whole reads CSANPRDSGIYEQYF.

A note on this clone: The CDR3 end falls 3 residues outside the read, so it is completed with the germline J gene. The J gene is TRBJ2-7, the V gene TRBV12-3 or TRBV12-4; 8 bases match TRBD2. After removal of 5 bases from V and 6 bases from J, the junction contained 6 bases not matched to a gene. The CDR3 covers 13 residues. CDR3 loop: CASSLGLAPEQYF. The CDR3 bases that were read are TGTGCCAGCAGTCTAGGACTAGCTCCCGAG.

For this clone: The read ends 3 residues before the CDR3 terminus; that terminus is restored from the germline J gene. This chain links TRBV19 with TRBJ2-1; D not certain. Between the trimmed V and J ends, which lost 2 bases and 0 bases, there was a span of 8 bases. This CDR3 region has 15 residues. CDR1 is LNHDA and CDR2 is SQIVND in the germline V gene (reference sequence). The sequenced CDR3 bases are TGTGCCAGTAGTATAAGCGTGAGCTCCTACAATGAG. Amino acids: CASSISVSSYNE. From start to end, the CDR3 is CASSISVSSYNEQFF.

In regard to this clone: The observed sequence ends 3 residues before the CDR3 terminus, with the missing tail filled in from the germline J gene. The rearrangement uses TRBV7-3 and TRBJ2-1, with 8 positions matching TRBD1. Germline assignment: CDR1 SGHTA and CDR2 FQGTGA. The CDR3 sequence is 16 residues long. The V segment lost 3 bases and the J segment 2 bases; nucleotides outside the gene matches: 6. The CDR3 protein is CASSLTQGAAYNEQFF. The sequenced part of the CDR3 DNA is TGTGCCAGCAGCTTGACCCAGGGGGCGGCCTACAATGAG. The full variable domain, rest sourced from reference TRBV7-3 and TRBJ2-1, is GAGVSQTPSNKVTEKGKYVELRCDPISGHTALYWYRQSLGQGPEFLIYFQGTGAADDSGLPNDRFFAVRPEGSVSTLKIQRTERGDSAVYLCASSLTQGAAYNEQFFGPGTRLTVL.

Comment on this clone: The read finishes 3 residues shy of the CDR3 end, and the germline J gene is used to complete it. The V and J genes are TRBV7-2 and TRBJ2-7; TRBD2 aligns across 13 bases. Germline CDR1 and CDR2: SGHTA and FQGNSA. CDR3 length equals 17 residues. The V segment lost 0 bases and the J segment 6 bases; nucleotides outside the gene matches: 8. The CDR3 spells CASSLARTSGSRSEQYF. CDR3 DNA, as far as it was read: TGTGCCAGCAGCTTAGCCCGGACTAGCGGGAGTAGGAGCGAG.

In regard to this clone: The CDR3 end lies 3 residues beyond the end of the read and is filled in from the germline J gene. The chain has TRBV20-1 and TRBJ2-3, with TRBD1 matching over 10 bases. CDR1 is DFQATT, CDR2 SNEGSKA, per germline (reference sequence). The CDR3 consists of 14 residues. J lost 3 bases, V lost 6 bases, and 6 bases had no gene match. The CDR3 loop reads CSAPGTGATDTQYF. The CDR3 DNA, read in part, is TGCAGTGCCCCCGGGACAGGGGCTACAGATACG.

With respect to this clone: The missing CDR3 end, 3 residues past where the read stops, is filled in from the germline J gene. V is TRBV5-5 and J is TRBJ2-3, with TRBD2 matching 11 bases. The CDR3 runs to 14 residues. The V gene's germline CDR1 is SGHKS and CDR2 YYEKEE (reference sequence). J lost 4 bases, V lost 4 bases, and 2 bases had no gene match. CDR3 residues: CASSLAGGSDTQYF. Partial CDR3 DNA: TGTGCCAGCAGCCTAGCGGGAGGATCAGATACG.

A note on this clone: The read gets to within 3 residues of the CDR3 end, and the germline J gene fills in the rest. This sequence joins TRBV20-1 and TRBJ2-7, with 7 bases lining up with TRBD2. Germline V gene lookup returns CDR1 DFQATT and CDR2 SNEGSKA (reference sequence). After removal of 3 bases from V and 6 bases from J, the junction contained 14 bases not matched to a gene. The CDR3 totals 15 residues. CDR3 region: CSASRVAGSLGEQYF. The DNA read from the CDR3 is TGCAGTGCTAGTAGGGTAGCGGGTTCCCTCGGCGAG.

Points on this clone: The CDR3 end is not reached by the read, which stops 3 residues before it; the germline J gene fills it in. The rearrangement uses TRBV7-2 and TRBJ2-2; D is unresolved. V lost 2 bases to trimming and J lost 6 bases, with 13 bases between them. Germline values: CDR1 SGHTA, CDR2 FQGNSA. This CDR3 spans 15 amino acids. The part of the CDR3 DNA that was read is TGTGCCAGCAGCTTAATGGCTTTTCTAGCCGGGGAG. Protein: CASSLMAFLAGE. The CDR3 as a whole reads CASSLMAFLAGELFF.